These 15 T cell receptor beta chains were all obtained from the same sample, sequenced in a study of blood T cells in healthy people across ages. Sample-barcoded 5' priming and a J-beta primer mix drove a second PCR of roughly 6 to 12 cycles. TCRdb recomputed calls from the 5' RACE reads with MiXCR, one row per CDR3 protein. The profile covers more than 500,000 distinct CDR3 sequences, with 25% to 30% appearing a single time and 15% to 20% taken by the ten largest. Sequencing was performed on blood. Source of these receptors: a woman between 65 and 79 years old in good health.

This clonotype turned up a few times. The J gene is TRBJ2-7, the V gene TRBV5-1, with D perhaps TRBD1 (6 bases). The CDR3 loop spans 18 amino acids. The ends were cut back, 0 bases at V and 3 bases at J, with 22 bases in the middle. The germline CDR1 and CDR2 sequences are SGHRS and YFSETQ. CDR3 region: CASSLANYGGGLIYEQYF. The CDR3 DNA reads TGCGCCAGCAGCTTGGCCAACTATGGGGGCGGTCTTATCTACGAGCAGTACTTC.

The chain recombines TRBV7-9 with TRBJ2-1, with 7 bases lining up with TRBD2. The closer fit of TRBJ2-7 to the DNA end suggests the J call may be wrong. CDR1 is SEHNR and CDR2 is FQNEAQ in the germline V gene (reference sequence). This CDR3 has 15 residues. Here the CDR3 DNA reads TGTGCCAGCAACGTCGCTAGCGGACTAACCTACGAGCAGTACTTC. Protein product: CASNVASGLTYEQYF.

The V and J genes are TRBV6-5 and TRBJ2-2; possibly TRBD1 or TRBD2 for D (5 bases each). There are 14 residues in the CDR3. V dropped 0 bases and J dropped 6 bases, with 8 bases sitting between them. The germline V gene has CDR1 MNHEY and CDR2 SVGAGI. CDR3 in DNA: TGTGCCAGCAGTTACTCAGGGGAGCCCGGGGAGCTGTTTTTT. As protein: CASSYSGEPGELFF.

This chain links TRBV6-1 with TRBJ1-5, with D perhaps TRBD1 (6 bases). V was clipped by 8 bases and J by 5 bases, with 7 bases between them. This CDR3 spans 11 amino acids. Germline values: CDR1 MNHNS, CDR2 SASEGT. The CDR3 sequence is CASEGDQPQHF. CDR3 DNA sequence: TGTGCCAGCGAGGGGGATCAGCCCCAGCATTTT.

This clonotype was counted a few times. The chain has TRBV20-1 and TRBJ2-5; D remains unclear. V lost 0 bases and J 6 bases, leaving 20 bases between the germline ends. Germline-derived CDR1 and CDR2 are DFQATT and SNEGSKA (reference sequence). This CDR3 has 16 amino acids. DNA of the CDR3: TGCAGTGCTAGAGATCCCACCACTGCCAGCGTGAAGACCCAGTACTTC. Residues: CSARDPTTASVKTQYF.

The gene calls are TRBV20-1 and TRBJ2-5; TRBD1 aligns across 8 bases. Losses at the gene ends were 0 bases for V and 11 bases for J; bases not matched to a gene: 17. Germline V lookup: CDR1 DFQATT, CDR2 SNEGSKA (reference sequence). CDR3 length: 16 residues. As DNA, the CDR3 is TGCAGTGCTAGAGATTCCGGGACAGGCCTCTTTTGGGAGCAGTACTTC. This encodes CSARDSGTGLFWEQYF.

As for this clonotype: Its ends do not fully match the called genes, so a read error is possible. The chain links TRBV6-1 to TRBJ2-5; D is tentatively TRBD1 or TRBD2 (5 bases each). There are 14 residues in the CDR3. Per the germline V gene, CDR1 is MNHNS and CDR2 is SASEGT. Here the CDR3 reads CASSELWDGSLLGF. The CDR3 DNA sequence: TGTGCCAGCAGTGAATTGTGGGACGGATCTCTTTTGGGCTTC.

The genes are TRBV3-1 and TRBJ2-2; D remains ambiguous. The CDR3 runs 15 residues. Trimming shortened V by 1 base and J by 6 bases, and 12 bases separated the two germline ends. The germline V gene encodes CDR1 LGHDT and CDR2 YNNKEL (reference sequence). The CDR3 loop is CASSQGSSWAGELFF. The DNA of the CDR3 is TGTGCCAGCAGCCAAGGAAGTTCGTGGGCCGGGGAGCTGTTTTTT. The whole variable domain, filled in from reference TRBV3-1 and TRBJ2-2, reads DTAVSQTPKYLVTQMGNDKSIKCEQNLGHDTMYWYKQDSKKFLKIMFSYNNKELIINETVPNRFSPKSPDKAHLNLHINSLELGDSAVYFCASSQGSSWAGELFFGEGSRLTVL.

V gene TRBV29-1 combines with J gene TRBJ2-5; 9 nucleotides agree with TRBD1. The end of the DNA aligns better with TRBJ2-7, so the J call may be wrong. The germline CDR1 and CDR2 sequences are SQVTM and ANQGSEA. There are 14 residues in the CDR3. The CDR3 here is CSVHDRGLDYEQYF. In nucleotides, the CDR3 is TGCAGCGTTCACGACAGGGGGTTAGACTACGAGCAGTACTTC.

This clonotype showed up just a few times. This chain uses TRBV20-1 with TRBJ1-4; D gene ambiguous. V was pared by 5 bases and J by 3 bases, with 13 bases between. The CDR3 extends over 14 amino acids. The germline V gene encodes CDR1 DFQATT and CDR2 SNEGSKA (reference sequence). The CDR3 DNA is TGCAGTGCTCTAAAGGACGGATCTAATGAAAAACTGTTTTTT. It encodes CSALKDGSNEKLFF.

The chain joins TRBV12-3 or TRBV12-4 to TRBJ1-2; 8 bases match TRBD1. V shed 6 bases, J shed 8 bases, and the junction held 11 bases outside the gene matches. The CDR3 consists of 14 residues. The CDR3 is CASSQDRGRVGYTF. In DNA, the CDR3 is TGTGCCAGCAGCCAAGACAGGGGAAGGGTCGGCTACACCTTC.

There are a few counts of this clonotype. V gene TRBV4-2 combines with J gene TRBJ2-1; possibly TRBD1 or TRBD2 for D (6 bases each). CDR1 is LGHNA and CDR2 is YNFKEQ in the germline V gene. V was cut by 5 bases and J by 5 bases, with 13 bases left in between. This CDR3 is built from 14 residues. CDR3: CASSKRGVNNEQFF. The CDR3 DNA reads as TGTGCCAGCAGCAAGAGGGGGGTCAACAATGAGCAGTTCTTC.

This chain connects TRBV7-2 to TRBJ2-3; D is uncertain. Germline V gene lookup returns CDR1 SGHTA and CDR2 FQGNSA. CDR3 length equals 12 residues. Deletions cut 2 bases from V and 6 bases from J, with 6 bases between. CDR3 sequence (DNA): TGTGCCAGCAGCTTATTATTTGATACGCAGTATTTT. Translating it yields CASSLLFDTQYF.

The chain employs TRBV20-1 and TRBJ1-3, with D perhaps TRBD1 (5 bases). The CDR3 is 14 amino acids. Germline V gives CDR1 DFQATT, CDR2 SNEGSKA (reference sequence). The ends were cut back, 1 base at V and 2 bases at J, with 9 bases in the middle. Written as DNA, the CDR3 is TGCAGTGCTAGAGTCGGGGGACCTGGAAACACCATATATTTT. Protein product: CSARVGGPGNTIYF.

Of note for this clonotype: Since no conserved phenylalanine or tryptophan closes the CDR3, a read error is the likely cause. The CDR3 DNA sequence: TGTGCCAGCAGCCAAGCTGGACAGGGGGCGAGAACTGAAGCTTTCCTT. Its protein is CASSQAGQGARTEAFL. The chain couples TRBV14 to TRBJ1-1; 11 bases are a match to TRBD1. The V and J ends lost 1 base and 5 bases, in that order; junction bases with no gene match: 6. This CDR3 spans 16 amino acids. Germline loops: CDR1 SGHDN, CDR2 FVKESK.